This TCR beta chain was sequenced for a study of shared clonotypes between healthy human individuals. In the study overall: Participating donors consisted of a couple of women and a few men aged 18 to 49. Each donor's CD4 naive and CD4 memory cells filled three plates apiece, CD8 naive two, and CD8 memory one.

The CDR3 has 18 amino acids. V lost 4 bases and J lost 7, with 26 bases in between. Per germline, CDR1 MDHEN and CDR2 SYDVKM. Sequencing used immunoSEQ multiplex PCR; TCRdb keeps in-frame clones, though not all of them. The sample includes about 710,000 clones, around 77% of them seen just once. The V and J genes are TRBV28 and TRBJ2-1; D is ambiguous. The TCR comes from a woman aged 25-40 years in good health. The sample comprised memory CD4+ T cells sorted from blood. Subset specified: CD45RA-negative fraction. CDR3 in amino acids: CASSSMDLRLLGSNEQFF. Here the CDR3 DNA reads TGTGCCAGCAGTTCGATGGATCTCAGACTCCTGGGAAGTAATGAGCAGTTCTTC.